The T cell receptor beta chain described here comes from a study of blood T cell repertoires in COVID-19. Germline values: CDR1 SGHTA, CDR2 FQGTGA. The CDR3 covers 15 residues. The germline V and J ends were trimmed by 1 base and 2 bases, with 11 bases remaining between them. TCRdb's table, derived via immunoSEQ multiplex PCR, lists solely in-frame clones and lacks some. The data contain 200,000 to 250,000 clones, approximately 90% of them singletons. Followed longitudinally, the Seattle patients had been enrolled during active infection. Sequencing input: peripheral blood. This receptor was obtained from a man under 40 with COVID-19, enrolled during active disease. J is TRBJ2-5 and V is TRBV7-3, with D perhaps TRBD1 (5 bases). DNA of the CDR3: TGTGCCAGCAGCTTAATGGGGCAGACGCAAGAGACCCAGTACTTC. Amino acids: CASSLMGQTQETQYF.